What follows is one TCR beta chain and its context. Its antigen is not yet known. The input lacks base qualities; no much larger clone sits a single base away. Relative to germline, V is 1 base shorter and J is 0 bases shorter, with 9 bases between their ends. In the germline V gene, CDR1 corresponds to SGHTA and CDR2 to FQGNSA. The CDR3 starts with the cysteine, ends with the phenylalanine, and has 15 residues. The CDR3 DNA has 45 bases and is translated from base 1. The sample originates from a study of cytomegalovirus exposure and HLA in healthy donors (dated by TCRdb to 2015 to 2018). Study-wide context: An earlier analysis of some 600 of the donors reported approximately 300 Gb of sequence data and 100 million to 120 million unique TCR beta sequences obtained from some 200 million T cells. An earlier analysis of 450 to 750 of the donors used high-throughput TCR beta sequencing to judge whether each TCR beta V gene segment behaved as functional or pseudogenic. Of the approximately 400 genotyped donors, over 70% fell in the genetic ancestry cluster associated with self-reported Caucasian donors. The study aimed to test whether cataloging public T cell receptors could reveal signatures of past pathogen exposure. The number of donors typed differed by locus, with about 629-630 for A, B, C, DRB1 and DQB1, about 500 for DQA1, about 610 for DPA1, and 450 to 480 for DPB1. A later genetic analysis took genome-wide SNP genotypes for about 55% of the roughly 700 donors and used that subset as a discovery cohort. Across under 500 genotyped donors of the cohort, an average of about 240,000 unique TCR beta nucleotide sequences per donor were sequenced, and around 20% of those sequences were non-productive. Because of strong linkage in the cohort, roughly 5 DR-DQ haplotypes were treated as single units for association and clustering. Donor age, sex, ethnicity and CMV serostatus were collected together with the repertoire data. A later analysis re-examined previously published TCR beta repertoires from roughly 720 donors and added high-resolution HLA genotyping to investigate patterns of TCR occurrence. Rather than using new phenotypic data, the later analysis identified candidate immune exposures from TCR beta sequences and from how often those sequences occurred across donors. HLA typing covered class I and class II loci at four-digit resolution. Using immunosequencing, the study profiled T cell repertoires from fewer than 700 subjects and related those repertoires to cytomegalovirus serostatus. Every repertoire in the discovery cohort had been generated on one and the same sequencing platform. An early release covering roughly 640 HLA-typed donors comprised about 300 gigabases of sequencing data and roughly 86 million unique TCR sequences. In addition to the first cohort of 500 to 850 subjects, a separate validation cohort of 100 to 150 different subjects was used. High-throughput TCR immunosequencing, statistical association of individual TCRs with disease status, and machine learning were combined to predict cytomegalovirus infection status.

In total, roughly 670 healthy bone marrow donors made up the cohort. All cohort members were sampled while nominally healthy, although unrecorded immune exposures were likely present. The donor tested CMV seronegative and was one of the 352 seronegative cohort members. Each donor provided a peripheral blood sample, and peripheral blood mononuclear cells were used for TCR beta sequencing. Genomic DNA was extracted from the blood cell samples with the Qiagen DNeasy Blood Extraction Kit. Receptors were amplified or captured by the immunoSEQ multiplex PCR assay. The multiplex PCR relied on a mix of 60 forward primers for TCR Vbeta segments and 13 reverse primers for TCR Jbeta segments. Amplification of the CDR3 region of rearranged TCR beta genes was performed with a multiplex PCR assay on genomic DNA. On the Illumina HiSeq System, the amplified TCR beta libraries were sequenced as 87-base-pair reads. On the study's bioinformatics: In a later analysis, 80 million or so unique TCR beta chains were counted across the approximately 670 repertoires, and around 10 million of these chains were shared by at least two donors. Raw reads were error-corrected and collapsed into unique sequences with a nearest-neighbor algorithm that merged closely related sequences to remove PCR and sequencing errors. To assign V, D and J gene segments, CDR3 sequences were aligned to IMGT reference sequences. Each retained sequence needed at least a six-nucleotide match to both a V gene segment and a J gene segment. A rearrangement was called productive if the CDR3 had no stop codons and remained in frame with V and J, and every other rearrangement was called non-productive. Following IMGT convention, CDR3 was defined as the stretch from the second conserved V-encoded cysteine to the conserved J-encoded phenylalanine. In an earlier analysis of 587 of the donors, sequences lacking an unambiguous match to a single V gene segment were excluded. In an earlier analysis of some 590 of the donors, a V segment was called functional when productive rearrangements were above 56.7%, and segregating when the standard deviation between donors exceeded 5%. A statistical classification framework was developed to diagnose cytomegalovirus status using the catalog of TCR beta chain sequences. A later analysis assigned V and J genes by comparing TCR nucleotide sequences with IMGT/GENE-DB human TR gene sequences. Using the TCRdist pipeline, a later analysis assigned CDR3 sequences along with most-parsimonious VDJ recombination scenarios. A later analysis defined each TCR beta chain by its CDR3 amino acid sequence plus V-gene family, and excluded reads lacking a unique V-gene family. To address suspected cross-contamination and a sequencing artifact, a later analysis removed over 500 highly shared, low-generation-probability nucleotide sequences. In a later analysis, a clonal expansion index was calculated for each public chain from normalized within-repertoire ranks of inferred template counts. In a later analysis, generation probabilities were computed with a VDJ recombination model fitted to out-of-frame rearrangements, and the resulting probabilities were checked against IGoR. In a later analysis, TCR-TCR, TCR-HLA and TCR-CMV co-occurrence was scored with hypergeometric tests, and a repertoire-size bias correction was applied to TCR pairs. False discovery rates were estimated in a later analysis by permuting HLA or CMV assignments 20 times. In a later analysis, co-occurring TCRs were grouped with DBSCAN, and TCRdist sequence similarity was added when clustering was performed within HLA-allele-positive subsets. Repertoires with fewer than 30,000 or more than 120,000 public chains, plus five repertoires with anomalous nucleotide sharing, were excluded from co-occurrence clustering. The table was pulled from immuneACCESS by TCRdb, which kept in-frame rearrangements only. Such tables lose some clones; where checked, under half of the loss comes from unresolved V genes, and the rest has no known cause. From that table come the V and J calls and clone size; the DNA was used to work out D and trimming. The sample includes 160,000 or so clones, with roughly 80% observed a single time. The top ten clones comprise 3.1% of the sample.

What the work shows at the level of the full study, not this receptor alone: Because HLA typing was unavailable for some donors at each locus, only the typed subset was used in association tests. Strong co-occurrence of HLA alleles, especially DR and DQ, made assigning TCR associations to individual alleles difficult. According to a later analysis, parvovirus B19, influenza, CMV and Epstein-Barr virus appeared linked to several top co-occurrence clusters. This cohort had only TCR beta chains sequenced, and the lack of alpha or paired-chain data limited which features could be detected. According to a later analysis, most CMV-associated TCR beta chains appeared to be HLA-restricted, and the HLA associations seemed to be driven largely by CMV exposure. At a false discovery rate of 0.05, a later analysis linked under 20,000 TCR beta sequences to specific HLA alleles. Because the 87-base-pair reads could not distinguish some IMGT-functional V segments, including TRBV6-2 and TRBV6-3, those segments were excluded. In a later genetic analysis, a missense DCLRE1C variant was associated with V-gene and J-gene trimming of TCR beta chains, and the association was replicated in an independent cohort. The study listed 164 TCR beta chains as associated with cytomegalovirus. Sequencing depth was assumed to be roughly uniform across donors in the presence/absence analyses, though that assumption may not hold. A later genetic analysis reported fewer N-insertions in productive TCRs among donors in an Asian-associated ancestry cluster than the roughly 700-donor mean. Most TCR sequences were observed very rarely across donors, whereas some public TCRs were present in many individuals. A further reported finding was that TCR beta sequences accurately predicted the HLA-A and HLA-B alleles for most subjects in the first cohort. Linkage disequilibrium might explain the correlated functional status among segregating V segments, but an unknown experimental factor could not be ruled out. A later analysis found that TCR association rates varied across HLA loci, with DRB1 alleles showing the most associated TCRs and HLA-C alleles the fewest. The authors suggested that the approach could potentially be generalized to other disease states and immunological phenotypes. In vitro tests confirmed that a few of the cytomegalovirus-associated TCR beta chains recognize cytomegalovirus antigens. An earlier analysis of approximately 530 of the donors showed that most TCR beta V segments appeared in productive rearrangements either about 90% or about 30% of the time, which broadly matched IMGT annotations. In a later analysis, HLA-associated TCR beta chains showed more clonal expansion and lower generation probabilities than non-associated chains that were equally common. The only immune exposure information available for the cohort was CMV serostatus. The earlier analysis of about 600 of the donors excluded some 15 rarely observed V segments, including chromosome 9 orphons, because counts were too low. The classifier was reported to diagnose cytomegalovirus status with high specificity and sensitivity in both the original cohort and the validation cohort. A group of highly shared sequence variants was considered likely to be a technical artifact of the sequencing pipeline.

The sequencing sample was made of PBMCs. The chain uses TRBV7-2 and TRBJ1-1, with a tentative D gene TRBD1 over 6 matching bases. The receptor was derived from a woman between 40 and 50 years old in good health and CMV-seronegative. The CDR3 region: CASSLDGQLNTEAFF. The DNA sequence reads TGTGCCAGCAGCTTAGATGGACAGCTGAACACTGAAGCTTTCTTT.